The 14 T cell receptor beta chains given below trace back to one sample, sequenced in a study of long-term antiretroviral therapy in people with HIV. Version v3.0 of the immunoSEQ assay ran at survey level. Here immunoSEQ multiplex PCR was the method, and the copy in TCRdb shows in-frame clones only, minus some. The table lists around 14,000 clones, more than 60% of them singletons. Sequencing was performed on unsorted PBMCs, taken 1.3 years before starting antiretroviral therapy. These receptors were taken from a man aged 35-49 years with HIV.

The chain is built from TRBV15 and TRBJ2-2, with TRBD2 matching over 9 bases. With 8 bases clipped from V and 3 bases from J, the junction kept 7 bases outside the gene matches. From germline, CDR1 is LNHNV and CDR2 YYDKDF (reference sequence). The CDR3 has 15 residues. The CDR3 DNA is TGTGCCACCTCGAAGCGGGGGGACCACACCGGGGAGCTGTTTTTT. Translated: CATSKRGDHTGELFF.

The V and J genes are TRBV4-1 and TRBJ2-5, with 12 nucleotides matching TRBD2. J lost 2 bases, V lost 4 bases, and 5 bases had no gene match. The germline V gene encodes CDR1 MGHRA and CDR2 YSYEKL. This CDR3 has 16 amino acids. The CDR3 is CASSPPGTSGQETQYF. The CDR3 DNA reads TGCGCCAGCAGCCCCCCAGGGACTAGCGGGCAAGAGACCCAGTACTTC.

CDR3 loop: CASSPGSTDTQYF. In DNA, the CDR3 is TGTGCCAGCAGCCCAGGGAGCACAGATACGCAGTATTTT. The chain has TRBV6-1 and TRBJ2-3; TRBD1 is a possible D gene (5 bases). Between the trimmed V and J ends, which lost 6 bases and 0 bases, there was a span of 7 bases. This CDR3 is built from 13 residues. Germline assignment: CDR1 MNHNS and CDR2 SASEGT.

This clone appeared once. The chain links TRBV4-2 to TRBJ2-1; 8 positions agree with TRBD1. Germline V gives CDR1 LGHNA, CDR2 YNFKEQ. J was trimmed by 5 bases and V by 0 bases; bases with no gene match: 6. This CDR3 has 16 amino acids. CDR3 sequence: CASSQDQGATNNEQFF. CDR3 nucleotides: TGTGCCAGCAGCCAAGATCAGGGGGCGACCAACAATGAGCAGTTCTTC.

J is TRBJ1-4 and V is TRBV10-2, with 8 bases aligning to TRBD1. The V gene end was trimmed by 7 bases and the J gene end by 8 bases; junction bases not matched to a gene: 3. Germline CDR1 WSHSY, CDR2 SAAADI. The CDR3 has 12 amino acids. The CDR3 reads CASKDRGEKLFF. In DNA, the CDR3 is TGCGCCAGCAAAGACAGGGGAGAAAAACTGTTTTTT.

V and J are TRBV5-6 and TRBJ1-2; D is unclear. This CDR3 comprises 14 residues. The germline V gene encodes CDR1 SGHDT and CDR2 YYEEEE. V dropped 1 base and J dropped 5 bases, with 12 bases sitting between them. In DNA, the CDR3 is TGTGCCAGCAGCTTGTTCGAAAGAGGGTATGGCTACACCTTC. This encodes CASSLFERGYGYTF.

The chain joins TRBV29-1 to TRBJ2-4, with 9 bases aligning to TRBD2. The CDR3 runs to 16 residues. Looked up from germline, CDR1 is SQVTM and CDR2 is ANQGSEA. The V segment lost 2 bases and the J segment 6 bases; nucleotides outside the gene matches: 11. CDR3 bases: TGCAGCGTTGAATTTTTGGCTAGCGGGGTTGGAAACATTCAGTACTTC. This translates into CSVEFLASGVGNIQYF.

V gene TRBV5-6 combines with J gene TRBJ1-2; D may be TRBD1 (5 bases). This CDR3 region has 15 residues. V gave up 0 bases and J gave up 6 bases, with 15 bases separating them. Germline values: CDR1 SGHDT, CDR2 YYEEEE. CDR3 amino acids: CASSLAGVGADGYTF. The DNA of the CDR3 is TGTGCCAGCAGCTTGGCCGGGGTTGGGGCGGATGGCTACACCTTC.

The chain combines TRBV27 with TRBJ1-2; weak D call: TRBD1 (6 bases). Per germline, CDR1 MNHEY and CDR2 SMNVEV (reference sequence). Between the trimmed V and J ends, which lost 6 bases and 3 bases, there was a span of 26 bases. This CDR3 spans 18 amino acids. CDR3 sequence reads: CASSIRLATGPADYGYTF. Written as DNA, the CDR3 is TGTGCCAGCAGCATTAGGCTCGCCACAGGGCCTGCAGACTATGGCTACACCTTC.

The chain uses TRBV5-1 and TRBJ1-4; TRBD1 aligns across 8 bases. Germline CDR1 reads SGHRS; CDR2 reads YFSETQ. The CDR3 contains 15 residues. The trim removed 4 bases at V and 3 bases at J, leaving 5 bases unmatched. Written as DNA, the CDR3 is TGCGCCAGCAGCCCCGGACAGGGTGCTAATGAAAAACTGTTTTTT. The encoded protein is CASSPGQGANEKLFF.

V and J are TRBV7-8 and TRBJ2-5, with 7 bases identical to TRBD1. The CDR3 loop spans 14 amino acids. CDR1 is SGHVS and CDR2 is FQNEAQ in the germline V gene. V was pared by 4 bases and J by 2 bases, with 4 bases of the junction left unmatched. The CDR3 here is CASSSGQAQETQYF. CDR3 coding DNA: TGTGCCAGCAGCTCTGGACAGGCACAAGAGACCCAGTACTTC.

V usage is TRBV2 and J usage is TRBJ2-7; no definite D call. The CDR3 runs to 14 residues. The germline V and J ends were trimmed by 3 bases and 2 bases, with 11 bases remaining between them. Germline V gene data show CDR1 as SNHLY and CDR2 as FYNNEI. CDR3 protein: CASSDHGYAYEQYF. CDR3 DNA: TGTGCCAGCAGTGACCACGGGTATGCCTACGAGCAGTACTTC.

The chain is built from TRBV4-1 and TRBJ1-5; maybe TRBD1 (6 bases). Germline V gives CDR1 MGHRA, CDR2 YSYEKL. With 0 bases removed from V and 0 bases from J, the gap between germline ends came to 18 bases. The CDR3 is made up of 19 amino acids. CDR3 in DNA: TGCGCCAGCAGCCAAGATCCTGGGGGGCTAGGCAGTAGCAATCAGCCCCAGCATTTT. Protein: CASSQDPGGLGSSNQPQHF.

The chain joins TRBV9 to TRBJ2-6; D tentatively fits TRBD1 or TRBD2 (7 bases each). CDR1 and CDR2 from the germline V gene are SGDLS and YYNGEE. The CDR3 runs to 19 residues. Trimming took 3 bases from V and 0 from J, leaving 19 bases between them. The CDR3 DNA is TGTGCCAGCAGCGCCAAGGGGGGGAGGGGGCTCTCTGGGGCCAACGTCCTGACTTTC. Translating gives CASSAKGGRGLSGANVLTF.